Below, one TCR beta chain is given with its context. This clone's antigen is unknown. No much larger clone is present one base from it, and per-base qualities are unavailable. This sample is part of a study of T cell responses to AZD1222 COVID-19 vaccine (TCRdb year 2021). Broadly, across the study: Because spike-specific TCR depth and breadth did not differ between the two schedules, AZD1222 recipients who got a second dose at roughly 4 weeks were pooled with those who got a second dose at roughly 12 weeks. A total of 230 to 250 trial participants underwent TCR sequencing, of whom approximately 200 had received two doses of AZD1222 and 26 had received two doses of the MenACWY control vaccine. Trial participants were enrolled by age into subgroups of 18-55, 56-69 and 70-plus years, and roughly 160, 29 and 62 TCR-sequenced participants, respectively, were included in these subgroups. Overall study outcomes, separate from this receptor: The whole spike protein was spanned by vaccine-associated CD4 TCRs, and dominant responses were seen in regions 160-218 and 743-854. Because no day 14 peak-response samples were available, the repertoires could be characterized only after the peak T cell response. Conclusions about previously exposed vaccinees are limited, since just six or seven AZD1222 recipients were seropositive for SARS-CoV-2 at baseline. The 56-69-year group was small, and its depth increase did not reach significance, likely because of low power. A significant rise in spike-specific TCR breadth and depth was observed after two AZD1222 doses relative to day 0 and relative to MenACWY recipients. Participants were mostly white British, with more females than males. The authors suggested clonal diversity may have been underestimated. Reportedly, almost half of the unique spike-specific TCRs recognized epitopes lying outside the regions that are mutated in the B.1.351 and B.1.1.7 variants.

The CDR3 regions of human TCRbeta chains were subjected to immunosequencing. As for the original processing: TCRs in the repertoires were matched against a reference library of SARS-CoV-2-specific TCRs that had been generated with the MIRA antigen-specificity platform. Breadth meant the fraction of unique TCRs that were SARS-CoV-2-associated, whereas depth meant the fraction of total T cells that were SARS-CoV-2-associated. Each spike-specific TCR was assigned to its reactive spike region and to a CD4 or CD8 class using the MIRA data. Log10-transformed breadth and depth values were compared by one-way ANOVA with Sidak's multiple comparisons tests. TCRdb holds this immuneACCESS table with in-frame rearrangements only. Some clones are missing; in checked studies, unresolved V genes explain under half, and the rest has no known cause. V, J and clone size are those of that table, while D and trimming were read from the DNA. Within this sample are some 99,000 clones, with 75% to 90% of them counted one time only. 4.5% to 5.5% of the sample belongs to the ten largest clones.

The label giving this sample's time point can be read as: baseline before first vaccination. Vaccinee samples were obtained from the UK trials COV001 and COV002, which included a single-blind randomized controlled phase 2/3 trial of AZD1222 (ChAdOx1 nCoV-19) in healthy adults. For TCRbeta chain sequencing, PBMC samples from trial participants were taken at day 0 and at day 28 after the second dose. This receptor was obtained from an adult in good health. The starting material was peripheral blood, obtained on day 0 of AZD1222 vaccination.

The CDR3 corresponds to CASSPLRQTDTQYF. The DNA sequence reads TGTGCCAGCAGCCCCCTGCGGCAGACAGATACGCAGTATTTT. Rearrangement joined TRBV7-2 to TRBJ2-3; the D segment cannot be called with confidence. CDR1 and CDR2 (SGHTA, FQGNSA) derive from the germline V gene. The CDR3 numbers 14 residues from cysteine through phenylalanine. The only DNA kept is the CDR3, 42 bases in frame from the first base. V sheds 5 bases and J sheds 3 bases, leaving 12 bases between their ends.